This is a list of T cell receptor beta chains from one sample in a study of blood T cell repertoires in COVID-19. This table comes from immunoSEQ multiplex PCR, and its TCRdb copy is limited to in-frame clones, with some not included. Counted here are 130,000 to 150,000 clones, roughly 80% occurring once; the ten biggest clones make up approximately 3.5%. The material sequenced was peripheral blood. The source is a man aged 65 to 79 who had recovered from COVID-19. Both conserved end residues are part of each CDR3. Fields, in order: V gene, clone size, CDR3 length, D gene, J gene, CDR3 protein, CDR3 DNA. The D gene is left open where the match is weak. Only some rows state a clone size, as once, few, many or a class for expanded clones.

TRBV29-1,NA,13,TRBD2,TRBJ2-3,CSGRLAPRDTQYF,TGCAGCGGCCGACTAGCGCCTCGAGATACGCAGTATTTT
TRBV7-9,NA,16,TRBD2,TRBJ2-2,CASSLSGRGNTGELFF,TGTGCCAGCAGCCTTAGCGGGAGGGGGAACACCGGGGAGCTGTTTTTT
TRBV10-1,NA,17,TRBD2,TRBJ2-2,CASSEGLAGEGTGELFF,TGCGCCAGCAGTGAAGGACTAGCGGGAGAGGGAACCGGGGAGCTGTTTTTT
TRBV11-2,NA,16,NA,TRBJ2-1,CASSLVEGLPYNEQFF,TGTGCCAGCAGCTTAGTGGAGGGGCTCCCCTACAATGAGCAGTTCTTC
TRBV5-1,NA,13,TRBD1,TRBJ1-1,CASSRQGGTEAFF,TGCGCCAGCAGCCGACAGGGGGGCACTGAAGCTTTCTTT
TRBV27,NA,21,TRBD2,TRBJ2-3,CASSTRRAPLTSGGTTDTQYF,TGTGCCAGCAGCACTCGGAGGGCACCACTGACTAGCGGGGGGACCACAGATACGCAGTATTTT
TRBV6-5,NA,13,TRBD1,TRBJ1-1,CASGDRANAEAFF,TGTGCCAGCGGGGACAGGGCAAACGCTGAAGCTTTCTTT
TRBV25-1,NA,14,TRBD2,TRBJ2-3,CASKLAGGTDTQYF,TGTGCCAGCAAGCTAGCGGGAGGAACAGATACGCAGTATTTT
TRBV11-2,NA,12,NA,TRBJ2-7,CASSFEGSRGNF,TGTGCCAGCAGCTTTGAAGGTAGCAGAGGCAACTTC
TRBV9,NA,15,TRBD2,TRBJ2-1,CASSVDGGRAYEQFF,TGTGCCAGCAGCGTAGACGGCGGGAGGGCCTATGAGCAGTTCTTC
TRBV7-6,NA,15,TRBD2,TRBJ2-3,CASSVAGGPGDTQYF,TGTGCCAGCAGCGTAGCGGGAGGGCCGGGAGATACGCAGTATTTT
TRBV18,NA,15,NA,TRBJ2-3,CASSPNRASTDTQYF,TGTGCCAGCTCACCAAACAGGGCGAGCACAGATACGCAGTATTTT
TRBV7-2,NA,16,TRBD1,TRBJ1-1,CASSLEGGREATEAFF,TGTGCCAGCAGCTTAGAAGGGGGCAGGGAGGCCACTGAAGCTTTCTTT
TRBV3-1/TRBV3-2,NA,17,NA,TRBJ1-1,CASSPTVGAGVNTEAFF,TGTGCCAGCAGCCCCACGGTAGGGGCAGGGGTGAACACTGAAGCTTTCTTT
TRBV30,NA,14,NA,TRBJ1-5,CAWSQDSLYQPQHF,TGTGCCTGGAGTCAGGACAGCCTATATCAGCCCCAGCATTTT
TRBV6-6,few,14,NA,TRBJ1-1,CASRKNEMNTEAFF,TGTGCCAGCAGAAAAAACGAGATGAACACTGAAGCTTTCTTT
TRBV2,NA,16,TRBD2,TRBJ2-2,CASSESWREGPRELFF,TGTGCCAGCAGTGAGAGTTGGCGGGAGGGCCCCAGGGAGCTGTTTTTT
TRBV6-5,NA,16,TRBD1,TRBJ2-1,CASSYFLGQGYNEQFF,TGTGCCAGCAGTTACTTTTTGGGACAGGGATACAATGAGCAGTTCTTC
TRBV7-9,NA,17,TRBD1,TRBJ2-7,CASSSQRSTGGVYEQYF,TGTGCCAGCAGCTCTCAAAGGTCGACAGGGGGGGTCTACGAGCAGTACTTC
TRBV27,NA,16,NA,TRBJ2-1,CASSFSRSFPYNEQFF,TGTGCCAGCAGTTTCTCCAGGTCGTTTCCCTACAATGAGCAGTTCTTC
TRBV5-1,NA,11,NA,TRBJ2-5,CASSLLETQYF,TGCGCCAGCAGCCTCCTAGAGACCCAGTACTTC
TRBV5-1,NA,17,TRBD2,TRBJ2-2,CASSPPSSGSWTGELFF,TGCGCCAGCAGCCCTCCCAGTAGCGGGAGCTGGACCGGGGAGCTGTTTTTT
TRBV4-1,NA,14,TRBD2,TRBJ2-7,CASRRGTEAYEQYF,TGCGCCAGCAGGCGGGGGACGGAAGCCTACGAGCAGTACTTC
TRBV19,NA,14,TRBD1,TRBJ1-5,CASSTGGLNQPQHF,TGTGCCAGTAGTACAGGGGGCTTGAATCAGCCCCAGCATTTT
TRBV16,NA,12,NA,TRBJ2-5,CASSWTEETQYF,TGTGCCAGCAGCTGGACAGAAGAGACCCAGTACTTC
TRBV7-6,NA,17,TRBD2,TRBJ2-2,CASSRVTSGSVTGELFF,TGTGCCAGCAGCCGGGTAACTAGCGGGAGTGTAACCGGGGAGCTGTTTTTT
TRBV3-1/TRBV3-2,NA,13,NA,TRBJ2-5,CASSPEGAETQYF,TGTGCCAGCAGCCCCGAGGGCGCAGAGACCCAGTACTTC
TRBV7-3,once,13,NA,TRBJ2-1,CASSLKPADEQFF,TGTGCCAGCAGCTTAAAGCCCGCTGATGAGCAGTTCTTC
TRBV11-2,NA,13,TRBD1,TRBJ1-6,CASSSDRASPLHF,TGTGCCAGCAGCTCGGACAGGGCTTCACCCCTCCACTTT
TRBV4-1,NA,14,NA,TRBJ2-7,CASSQDSLVYEQYF,TGCGCCAGCAGCCAAGACTCGCTAGTCTACGAGCAGTACTTC
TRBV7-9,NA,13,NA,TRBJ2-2,CASSSTNTGELFF,TGTGCCAGCAGCTCCACTAACACCGGGGAGCTGTTTTTT
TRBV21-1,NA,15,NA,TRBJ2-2,CASSSGRRETGELFF,TGTGCCAGCAGCTCTGGTCGGAGGGAAACCGGGGAGCTGTTTTTT
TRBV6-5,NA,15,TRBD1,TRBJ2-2,CASSWTGGNTGELFF,TGTGCCAGCAGTTGGACAGGGGGTAACACCGGGGAGCTGTTTTTT
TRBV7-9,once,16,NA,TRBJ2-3,CASSPRGSSLEDTQYF,TGTGCCAGCAGCCCTAGGGGGAGCAGCTTGGAAGATACGCAGTATTTT
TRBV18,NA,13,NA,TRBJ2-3,CASSPSGPDTQYF,TGTGCCAGCTCACCATCAGGCCCAGATACGCAGTATTTT
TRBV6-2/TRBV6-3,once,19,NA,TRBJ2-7,CASSYWELASLRSSYEQYF,TGTGCCAGCAGTTACTGGGAGCTAGCGTCCCTTCGGAGCTCCTACGAGCAGTACTTC
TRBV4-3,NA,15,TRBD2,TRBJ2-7,CASSQGGGMGHEQYF,TGCGCCAGCAGCCAAGGCGGGGGGATGGGACACGAGCAGTACTTC
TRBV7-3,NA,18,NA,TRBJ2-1,CASSSIHYRRSRENEQFF,TGTGCCAGCAGTTCTATCCACTACAGGCGATCTCGAGAGAATGAGCAGTTCTTC
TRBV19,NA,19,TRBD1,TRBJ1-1,CASRITPHKTGGANTEAFF,TGTGCCAGCAGGATAACCCCCCATAAGACAGGGGGCGCGAACACTGAAGCTTTCTTT
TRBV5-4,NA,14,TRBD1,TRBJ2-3,CASSHRQGEDTQYF,TGTGCCAGCAGCCATCGACAGGGGGAAGATACGCAGTATTTT
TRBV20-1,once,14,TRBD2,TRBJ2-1,CSASDTSGYNEQFF,TGCAGTGCTAGTGATACTAGCGGATACAATGAGCAGTTCTTC
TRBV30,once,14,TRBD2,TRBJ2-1,CAWSGRLFDNEQFF,TGTGCCTGGAGCGGGAGGTTGTTCGACAATGAGCAGTTCTTC